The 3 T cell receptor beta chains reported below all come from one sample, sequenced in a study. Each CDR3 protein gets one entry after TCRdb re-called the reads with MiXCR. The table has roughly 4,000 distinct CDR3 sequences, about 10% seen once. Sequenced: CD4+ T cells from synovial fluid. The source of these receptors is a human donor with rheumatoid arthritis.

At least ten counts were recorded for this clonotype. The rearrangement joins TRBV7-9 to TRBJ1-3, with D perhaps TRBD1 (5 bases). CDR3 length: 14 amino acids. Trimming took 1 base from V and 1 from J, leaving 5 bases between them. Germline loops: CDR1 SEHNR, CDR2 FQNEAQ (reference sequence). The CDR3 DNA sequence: TGTGCCAGCAGCTTAGAGGGGTCTGGAAACACCATATATTTT. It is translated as CASSLEGSGNTIYF. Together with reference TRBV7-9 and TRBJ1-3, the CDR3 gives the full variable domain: DTGVSQNPRHKITKRGQNVTFRCDPISEHNRLYWYRQTLGQGPEFLTYFQNEAQLEKSRLLSDRFSAERPKGSFSTLEIQRTEQGDSAMYLCASSLEGSGNTIYFGEGSWLTVV.

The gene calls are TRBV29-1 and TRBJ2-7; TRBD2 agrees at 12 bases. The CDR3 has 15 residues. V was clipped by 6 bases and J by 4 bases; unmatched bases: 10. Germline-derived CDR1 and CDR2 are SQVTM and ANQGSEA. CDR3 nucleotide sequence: TGCAGCGTCGCCGCCGGGACTAGCGGGCAATACGAGCAGTACTTC. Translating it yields CSVAAGTSGQYEQYF.

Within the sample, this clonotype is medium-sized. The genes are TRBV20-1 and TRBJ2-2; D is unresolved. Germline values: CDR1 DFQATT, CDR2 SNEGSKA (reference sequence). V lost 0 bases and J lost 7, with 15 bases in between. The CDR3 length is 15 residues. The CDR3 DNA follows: TGCAGTGCTAGAGATAGGGCAGGAATGGGCGGGGAGCTGTTTTTT. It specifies CSARDRAGMGGELFF.